This note documents a single TCR beta chain sequence. The table came from immunoSEQ multiplex PCR; TCRdb's copy has only in-frame clones and leaves some out. The sample yields over 40,000 clones, about three quarters seen once. Germline CDR1 and CDR2: MNHNS and SASEGT. There are 14 residues in the CDR3. With 1 base clipped from V and 3 bases from J, the junction kept 1 base outside the gene matches. This sample was included in a study of early stage breast cancer tumors. The receptor was isolated from a person aged 35 to 50 with breast cancer. The chain couples TRBV6-1 to TRBJ1-1, with 8 bases identical to TRBD1. The sequenced material came from blood. The CDR3 region is CASSEDRGDTEAFF. In DNA form, the CDR3 reads TGTGCCAGCAGTGAAGACAGGGGGGACACTGAAGCTTTCTTT.